The T cell receptor (beta chain) under discussion was sequenced for a study of CD8 T cells in Susac syndrome. The overall study: Among the Susac syndrome patients sequenced, 5 or 6 had active disease and about eight were in remission.

The RNA, roughly 0.45 to 1 ug, was put through reverse transcription using random hexamers. TCRdb fed the immunoSEQ multiplex PCR reads into MiXCR, producing one record per CDR3 protein. The sample holds roughly 75,000 distinct CDR3 sequences, 93% seen once. CDR3 size: 15 residues. Trimming pared 1 base from V and 0 bases from J, leaving 4 bases between. CDR1 is SGHDN and CDR2 is FVKESK in the germline V gene. The sample taken for sequencing was CD4+ T cells from PBMCs. V usage is TRBV14 and J usage is TRBJ2-6; D is undetermined. This receptor was identified in a human donor with Susac syndrome. The DNA for the CDR3 is TGTGCCAGCAGCCAAGTGAGCTCTGGGGCCAACGTCCTGACTTTC. Protein product: CASSQVSSGANVLTF.